These T cell receptor beta chains were read from a single sample in a study of blood T cell repertoires in COVID-19. Assay used: immunoSEQ multiplex PCR; TCRdb lists only in-frame clones, some missing. The data show under 450,000 clones, approximately 89% seen once. The source material was peripheral blood. These receptors came from a woman aged 40-49 years with COVID-19, enrolled during active disease. Each CDR3 is given with its conserved first and last residue. D genes are given only for firm matches. The size entry is marked missing in some rows and otherwise reads once, few, many or a size class.

V gene,D gene,clone size,CDR3 length,J gene,CDR3 DNA,CDR3 protein
TRBV19,TRBD2,.,15,TRBJ2-3,TGTGCCAGTAGTGAAGGGGTAGCGGGAGTGAACACGCAGTATTTT,CASSEGVAGVNTQYF
TRBV7-3,.,.,15,TRBJ1-1,TGTGCCAGCAGCTCCCGGCGGGGGGCGAACACTGAAGCTTTCTTT,CASSSRRGANTEAFF
TRBV27,.,.,14,TRBJ2-3,TGTGCCAGCAGTTTGGGCAGAACCACAGATACGCAGTATTTT,CASSLGRTTDTQYF
TRBV12-3/TRBV12-4,.,once,12,TRBJ1-2,TGTGCCAGCAGTTCCCAGGGATATGGCTACACCTTC,CASSSQGYGYTF
TRBV7-3,.,.,13,TRBJ1-2,TGTGCCAGCAGCTTAACCTCAGGGGCTTCCTACACCTTC,CASSLTSGASYTF
TRBV11-2,TRBD2,.,15,TRBJ2-1,TGTGCCAGCAGCTTTTCCGGGACTAGCTACAATGAGCAGTTCTTC,CASSFSGTSYNEQFF
TRBV10-3,TRBD2,.,15,TRBJ2-1,TGTGCCATCAGTGGAGGCGGGGGGGCCTACAATGAGCAGTTCTTC,CAISGGGGAYNEQFF
TRBV15,.,.,18,TRBJ1-5,TGTGCCACCAGCAGAACCTGGCCGGGACACCATAGCAATCAGCCCCAGCATTTT,CATSRTWPGHHSNQPQHF
TRBV24-1,.,once,15,TRBJ1-1,TGTGCCACCAGTGATTTTGGGCAGAGTAACACTGAAGCTTTCTTT,CATSDFGQSNTEAFF
TRBV28,.,.,14,TRBJ1-5,TGTGCCAGCACGAGGCAGGGTGGCAATCAGCCCCAGCATTTT,CASTRQGGNQPQHF
TRBV4-3,TRBD2,.,15,TRBJ2-1,TGCGCCAGCAGCCCTTCTAGCGGCCTTTCCAATGAGCAGTTCTTC,CASSPSSGLSNEQFF
TRBV7-9,TRBD1,.,15,TRBJ2-2,TGTGCCAGCAGCGACAGGGGAACGGGCACCGGGGAGCTGTTTTTT,CASSDRGTGTGELFF
TRBV7-2,TRBD1,.,16,TRBJ2-7,TGTGCCAGCAGCTTAGTCCCGGGACAGGGTTGGTACGAGCAGTACTTC,CASSLVPGQGWYEQYF
TRBV28,TRBD1,.,17,TRBJ2-7,TGTGCCAGCAGTTTCCCCCCACTGGGACAGGGCAGCTACGAGCAGTACTTC,CASSFPPLGQGSYEQYF
TRBV7-3,.,once,14,TRBJ2-5,TGTGCCAGCAGCTTATCCACGGGGAAAGAGACCCAGTACTTC,CASSLSTGKETQYF
TRBV2,.,.,14,TRBJ2-7,TGTGCCAGCCGGACTCAGGGGCCCGCCTACGAGCAGTACTTC,CASRTQGPAYEQYF
TRBV28,TRBD1,.,15,TRBJ1-5,TGTGCCAGCATCCCGGGACAGGGGATTATTCAGCCCCAGCATTTT,CASIPGQGIIQPQHF
TRBV2,TRBD1,once,13,TRBJ2-7,TGTGCCAGCAGATTCACAGGGGACCACGAGCAGTACTTC,CASRFTGDHEQYF
TRBV11-3,.,.,13,TRBJ2-5,TGTGCCAGCAGCTTAGTCCGGGGTGAGACCCGGTACTTC,CASSLVRGETRYF
TRBV5-1,TRBD1,.,16,TRBJ1-1,TGCGCCAGCAGCGCCGGGACAGGTGTCCTGAACACTGAAGCTTTCTTT,CASSAGTGVLNTEAFF
TRBV6-6,.,.,11,TRBJ1-5,TGTGCCACCTCTGGAGGTCAGCCCCAGCATTTT,CATSGGQPQHF
TRBV29-1,.,.,14,TRBJ2-2,TGCAGCGTGAGACAGGAAACTAACACCGGGGAGCTGTTTTTT,CSVRQETNTGELFF
TRBV6-5,.,.,16,TRBJ1-1,TGTGCCAGCAGTTACGACCACAGGAGACGGAACACTGAAGCTTTCTTT,CASSYDHRRRNTEAFF
TRBV29-1,.,.,12,TRBJ1-2,TGCAGCGTTGTGACAGGAAACTATGGCTACACCTTC,CSVVTGNYGYTF
TRBV11-2,TRBD1,.,16,TRBJ1-6,TGTGCCAGCAGCTTACGACACGGGACAGGGGGATCACCCCTCCACTTT,CASSLRHGTGGSPLHF
TRBV27,.,once,13,TRBJ1-4,TGTGCCAGCAGTTTGCGGTCAAACGAAAAACTGTTTTTT,CASSLRSNEKLFF
TRBV6-1,TRBD1,.,13,TRBJ1-2,TGTGCCAGCAGTCAGGGGGTCTACTATGGCTACACCTTC,CASSQGVYYGYTF
TRBV6-5,.,once,13,TRBJ1-2,TGTGCCAGCAGCAATGGGGCGAGCCATGGCTACACCTTC,CASSNGASHGYTF
TRBV5-1,TRBD1,.,13,TRBJ1-1,TGCGCCAGCAGCGGCAGGGGGTACACTGAAGCTTTCTTT,CASSGRGYTEAFF
TRBV27,TRBD1,.,14,TRBJ2-2,TGTGCCAGCAGTTCGGACAGGGCCACCGGGGAGCTGTTTTTT,CASSSDRATGELFF
TRBV4-1,.,.,14,TRBJ1-2,TGCGCCAGCAGCCAAGATACAGGTAACTATGGCTACACCTTC,CASSQDTGNYGYTF
TRBV7-6,.,.,13,TRBJ1-1,TGTGCCAGCAGCTGGGGACAGAACACTGAAGCTTTCTTT,CASSWGQNTEAFF
TRBV3-1/TRBV3-2,TRBD2,.,19,TRBJ2-3,TGTGCCAGCTCTGGAGGTTCGGTGGGCGGCGGGGGATCCACAGATACGCAGTATTTT,CASSGGSVGGGGSTDTQYF